This is a list of T cell receptor beta chains from one sample in a study of blood T cell repertoires in COVID-19. The repertoire was sequenced with immunoSEQ multiplex PCR; TCRdb's copy has only in-frame clones and lacks some. The sample records roughly 120,000 clones, around 83% being singletons. Sequencing was done on a sample of peripheral blood. The receptors stem from a man aged 35 to 55 with acute or convalescent COVID-19. Both conserved end residues are part of each CDR3. D genes are given only for firm matches. The listing skips clone size in some rows; elsewhere it reads once, few, many or a size class.

-,TRBV19,TRBD1,TRBJ1-2,CASRWDRNYGYTF,TGTGCCAGTAGATGGGACAGAAACTATGGCTACACCTTC
-,TRBV30,-,TRBJ1-2,CAWSVIRSQENYGYTF,TGTGCCTGGAGTGTCATCCGGTCGCAAGAAAACTATGGCTACACCTTC
-,TRBV7-3,TRBD2,TRBJ2-7,CASSLLAESSYEQYF,TGTGCCAGCAGCTTACTAGCGGAGAGCTCCTACGAGCAGTACTTC
-,TRBV6-5,-,TRBJ1-5,CASSPVVSNQPQHF,TGTGCCAGCAGTCCAGTGGTTAGCAATCAGCCCCAGCATTTT
-,TRBV6-5,TRBD1,TRBJ1-5,CASSYGQGVNQPQHF,TGTGCCAGCAGTTACGGCCAGGGGGTCAATCAGCCCCAGCATTTT
-,TRBV2,TRBD1,TRBJ2-1,CARSPGQGANEQFF,TGTGCCAGATCCCCGGGACAGGGGGCGAATGAGCAGTTCTTC
few,TRBV9,-,TRBJ1-1,CASRGGQGITEAFF,TGTGCCAGCAGGGGAGGGCAGGGGATCACTGAAGCTTTCTTT
-,TRBV13,TRBD2,TRBJ2-7,CASSLTLAGILGEQYF,TGTGCCAGCAGCTTAACCCTAGCGGGGATTCTGGGGGAGCAGTACTTC
-,TRBV3-1/TRBV3-2,-,TRBJ2-1,CASSQDYGGGFYNEQFF,TGTGCCAGCAGCCAAGATTATGGGGGGGGCTTCTACAATGAGCAGTTCTTC
once,TRBV3-1/TRBV3-2,TRBD2,TRBJ2-2,CASSHGLTSGHTGELFF,TGTGCCAGCAGCCACGGCCTGACTAGCGGGCACACCGGGGAGCTGTTTTTT
-,TRBV7-6,TRBD2,TRBJ2-3,CASSFLAASTDTQYF,TGTGCCAGCAGCTTCCTAGCGGCTAGCACAGATACGCAGTATTTT
-,TRBV2,TRBD1,TRBJ1-5,CASGTGFGNQPQHF,TGTGCCAGCGGGACAGGGTTTGGCAATCAGCCCCAGCATTTT
-,TRBV21-1,-,TRBJ2-1,CASSKGYRESSYNEQFF,TGTGCCAGCAGCAAAGGATACAGAGAGAGCTCCTACAATGAGCAGTTCTTC
-,TRBV27,TRBD1,TRBJ1-1,CASSPGGGTEAFF,TGTGCCAGCAGTCCAGGGGGCGGGACTGAAGCTTTCTTT
few,TRBV10-1,TRBD2,TRBJ2-1,CASSLAGAYNEQFF,TGCGCCAGCAGCCTAGCGGGGGCATACAATGAGCAGTTCTTC
-,TRBV7-9,TRBD1,TRBJ2-1,CASSTDRDNEQFF,TGTGCCAGCAGCACGGACAGGGACAATGAGCAGTTCTTC
-,TRBV29-1,-,TRBJ2-2,CSGGQSNTGELFF,TGCAGCGGCGGGCAGTCGAACACCGGGGAGCTGTTTTTT